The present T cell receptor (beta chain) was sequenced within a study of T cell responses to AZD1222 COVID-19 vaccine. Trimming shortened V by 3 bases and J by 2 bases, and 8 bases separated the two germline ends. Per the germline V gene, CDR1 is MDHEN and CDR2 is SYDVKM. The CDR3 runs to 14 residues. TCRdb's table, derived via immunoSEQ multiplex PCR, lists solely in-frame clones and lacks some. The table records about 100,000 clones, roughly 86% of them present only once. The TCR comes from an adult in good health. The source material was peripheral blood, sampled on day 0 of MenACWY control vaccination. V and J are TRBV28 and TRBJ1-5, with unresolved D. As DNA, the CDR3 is TGTGCCAGCAGTTTTGGAGCGGGCAATCAGCCCCAGCATTTT. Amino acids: CASSFGAGNQPQHF.